Included here is one T cell receptor beta chain sequence, with context. Its matching antigen is unknown. This entry is derived from a study of OX40 agonist ivuxolimab in advanced cancers. Study overall: Patients in the trial were receiving intravenous ivuxolimab every 2 weeks, at doses of 0.01 to 10 mg/kg.

Regarding the study as a whole: The study found that CD8+ T cells averaged more expanded clones than CD4+.

Sequenced by immunoSEQ multiplex PCR; TCRdb stores in-frame clones only, minus some. The table shows about 35,000 clones, with roughly 84% occurring only once. The TCR sequence derives from an adult with an advanced solid tumor such as melanoma, head and neck, liver or kidney cancer. Here the sequenced sample was CD4+ or CD8+ T cells sorted from blood, taken in a trial of the OX40 agonist ivuxolimab.

The CDR3 DNA sequence: TGTGCCAGCTCAAGGTCTAGCGGGGACCAAGAGACCCAGTACTTC. Translating gives CASSRSSGDQETQYF. This rearrangement joins TRBV18 to TRBJ2-5, with TRBD2 matching over 9 bases. Germline loops: CDR1 KGHSH, CDR2 LQKENI. The V and J ends lost 5 bases and 0 bases, in that order; junction bases with no gene match: 4. The CDR3 totals 15 residues.